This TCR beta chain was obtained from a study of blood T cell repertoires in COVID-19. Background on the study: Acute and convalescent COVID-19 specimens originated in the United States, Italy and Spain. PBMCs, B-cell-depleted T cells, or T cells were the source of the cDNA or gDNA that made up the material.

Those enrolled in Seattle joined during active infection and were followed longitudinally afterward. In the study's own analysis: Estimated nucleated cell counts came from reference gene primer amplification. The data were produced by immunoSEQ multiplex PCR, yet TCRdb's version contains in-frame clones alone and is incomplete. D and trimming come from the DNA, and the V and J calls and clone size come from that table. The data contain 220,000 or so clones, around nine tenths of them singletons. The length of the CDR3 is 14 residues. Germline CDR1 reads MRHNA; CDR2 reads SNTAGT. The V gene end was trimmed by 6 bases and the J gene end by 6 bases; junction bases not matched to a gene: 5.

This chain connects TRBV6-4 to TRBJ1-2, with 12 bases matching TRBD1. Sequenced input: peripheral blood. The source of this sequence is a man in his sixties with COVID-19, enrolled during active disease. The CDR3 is CASSRDRGRDGYTF. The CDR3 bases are TGTGCCAGCAGCCGGGACAGGGGGCGGGATGGCTACACCTTC.